The clone carrying this T cell receptor (beta chain) has at least ten counts. This sample was taken from a study of T cells in Graves' hyperthyroidism and ophthalmopathy. Study background: Peripheral blood samples were taken at initial diagnosis, prior to any treatment.

Exclusion followed for patients with uncontrolled infection, other autoimmune disease, pregnancy or lactation. Source material for PBMCs was 10 ml fresh peripheral blood. Amplification of TCR beta CDR3 regions used RNA as the template. TCR CDR3 underwent first-round RT-PCR with the HTBI primer set. TCRdb called the multiplex PCR reads again in MiXCR, with one record for every CDR3 protein. The sample includes roughly 420,000 distinct CDR3 sequences, around 15% of them seen just once. Trimming took 5 bases from V and 7 from J, leaving 17 bases between them. Germline V gene lookup returns CDR1 SGHTA and CDR2 FQGNSA. This CDR3 region has 14 residues.

The chain combines TRBV7-2 with TRBJ1-2; D gene uncertain. This TCR derives from a woman aged 18-35 years with Graves' hyperthyroidism. Sequenced: blood. CDR3 sequence: CASSPIGPSGGYTF. The CDR3 nucleotides read TGTGCCAGCAGCCCTATAGGACCTTCGGGTGGCTACACCTTC.